These T cell receptor beta chains were read from a single sample in a study of long-term antiretroviral therapy in people with HIV. Sequenced by immunoSEQ multiplex PCR; TCRdb stores in-frame clones only, minus some. This table has tens of thousands of clones, approximately 86% appearing once. Sequenced here: unsorted PBMCs, sampled around 5 years before starting antiretroviral therapy. Receptor source: a man in his fifties or sixties with HIV. Both conserved end residues are part of each CDR3. The D gene is left open where the match is weak. A clone size is listed for some rows: how often the clone was seen (once, few, many), or a class if it is expanded.

d_gene: -; v_gene: TRBV14; j_gene: TRBJ1-3; abundance: once; CDR3aa: CASSQARGLSGNTIYF; CDR3nt: TGTGCCAGCAGCCAAGCCAGGGGCTTGAGTGGAAACACCATATATTTT
d_gene: TRBD2; v_gene: TRBV5-1; j_gene: TRBJ2-3; abundance: -; CDR3aa: CASSGGTSGASTDTQYF; CDR3nt: TGCGCCAGCAGCGGAGGGACTAGCGGGGCTAGCACAGATACGCAGTATTTT
d_gene: -; v_gene: TRBV7-8; j_gene: TRBJ2-7; abundance: -; CDR3aa: CASSLEWSEPYEQYF; CDR3nt: TGTGCCAGCAGCTTAGAATGGTCAGAACCTTACGAGCAGTACTTC
d_gene: -; v_gene: TRBV4-1; j_gene: TRBJ1-1; abundance: -; CDR3aa: CASSHYTQGWKAFF; CDR3nt: TGCGCCAGCAGCCACTATACTCAGGGTTGGAAAGCTTTCTTT
d_gene: -; v_gene: TRBV15; j_gene: TRBJ1-2; abundance: -; CDR3aa: CATSRDLVRADGYTF; CDR3nt: TGTGCCACCAGCAGAGATCTAGTCAGGGCCGATGGCTACACCTTC
d_gene: TRBD2; v_gene: TRBV19; j_gene: TRBJ2-7; abundance: -; CDR3aa: CASSAASGTHEQYF; CDR3nt: TGTGCCAGTAGTGCAGCTAGCGGGACCCACGAGCAGTACTTC
d_gene: TRBD1; v_gene: TRBV27; j_gene: TRBJ1-6; abundance: -; CDR3aa: CASSSPGTGNSPLHF; CDR3nt: TGTGCCAGCAGTTCTCCCGGGACAGGGAATTCACCCCTCCACTTT
d_gene: -; v_gene: TRBV19; j_gene: TRBJ1-4; abundance: -; CDR3aa: CASRPGPLEQKLFF; CDR3nt: TGTGCCAGCCGGCCGGGCCCCCTCGAGCAAAAACTGTTTTTT
d_gene: TRBD1; v_gene: TRBV6-7; j_gene: TRBJ2-1; abundance: -; CDR3aa: CASSYNWTGSLGNEQFF; CDR3nt: TGTGCCAGCAGTTACAACTGGACAGGCAGCCTGGGGAATGAGCAGTTCTTC
d_gene: -; v_gene: TRBV29-1; j_gene: TRBJ1-1; abundance: -; CDR3aa: CSVSLMAENTEAFF; CDR3nt: TGCAGCGTGTCCCTGATGGCGGAGAACACTGAAGCTTTCTTT
d_gene: TRBD1; v_gene: TRBV25-1; j_gene: TRBJ1-6; abundance: -; CDR3aa: CASSEGYGTGDSPLHF; CDR3nt: TGTGCCAGCAGTGAAGGCTACGGGACAGGGGATTCACCCCTCCACTTT
d_gene: -; v_gene: TRBV10-3; j_gene: TRBJ1-5; abundance: -; CDR3aa: CAISAQGLQPQHF; CDR3nt: TGTGCCATCAGCGCACAGGGTTTACAGCCCCAGCATTTT
d_gene: -; v_gene: TRBV29-1; j_gene: TRBJ2-4; abundance: -; CDR3aa: CSIPGQGIQYF; CDR3nt: TGCAGCATCCCAGGACAAGGCATTCAGTACTTC
d_gene: TRBD2; v_gene: TRBV5-1; j_gene: TRBJ2-5; abundance: -; CDR3aa: CASSTQRGGGETQYF; CDR3nt: TGCGCCAGCAGCACCCAGCGGGGTGGGGGAGAGACCCAGTACTTC
d_gene: TRBD2; v_gene: TRBV19; j_gene: TRBJ2-5; abundance: -; CDR3aa: CASSMMTSVVETQYF; CDR3nt: TGTGCCAGTAGTATGATGACTAGCGTCGTGGAGACCCAGTACTTC
d_gene: -; v_gene: TRBV2; j_gene: TRBJ2-3; abundance: -; CDR3aa: CASSSESGDTQYF; CDR3nt: TGTGCCAGCAGTTCCGAATCGGGGGATACGCAGTATTTT
d_gene: -; v_gene: TRBV27; j_gene: TRBJ1-2; abundance: -; CDR3aa: CASSPLEGGVYGYTF; CDR3nt: TGTGCCAGCAGTCCCCTTGAGGGGGGTGTCTATGGCTACACCTTC
d_gene: -; v_gene: TRBV19; j_gene: TRBJ2-7; abundance: -; CDR3aa: CASSIAASPYEQYF; CDR3nt: TGTGCCAGTAGTATAGCGGCCTCACCCTACGAGCAGTACTTC
d_gene: -; v_gene: TRBV9; j_gene: TRBJ2-6; abundance: -; CDR3aa: CASSIPTGGYSGANVLTF; CDR3nt: TGTGCCAGCAGCATTCCGACCGGGGGTTACTCTGGGGCCAACGTCCTGACTTTC
d_gene: TRBD1; v_gene: TRBV5-1; j_gene: TRBJ2-1; abundance: -; CDR3aa: CASSPGQGNYNEQFF; CDR3nt: TGCGCCAGCAGCCCGGGACAGGGAAACTACAATGAGCAGTTCTTC
d_gene: -; v_gene: TRBV5-1; j_gene: TRBJ2-2; abundance: -; CDR3aa: CASSFTPMSDTGELFF; CDR3nt: TGCGCCAGCAGCTTCACGCCGATGAGTGACACCGGGGAGCTGTTTTTT
d_gene: -; v_gene: TRBV27; j_gene: TRBJ2-3; abundance: -; CDR3aa: CASSLLGADTQYF; CDR3nt: TGTGCCAGCAGTTTATTAGGCGCAGATACGCAGTATTTT
d_gene: -; v_gene: TRBV5-1; j_gene: TRBJ1-1; abundance: -; CDR3aa: CASSTEPWGGTEAFF; CDR3nt: TGCGCCAGCAGCACGGAACCATGGGGGGGAACTGAAGCTTTCTTT
d_gene: TRBD2; v_gene: TRBV18; j_gene: TRBJ2-1; abundance: -; CDR3aa: CASSQGLAGISYNEQFF; CDR3nt: TGTGCCAGCTCACAGGGACTAGCGGGAATCTCCTACAATGAGCAGTTCTTC